Presented here are 3 T cell receptor beta chains from one specimen sequenced in a study of T cells in localized non-small cell lung cancer. Some clones are missing from TCRdb's copy, which holds only in-frame ones; the method was immunoSEQ multiplex PCR. Of just under 6,500 clones listed, 15% are singletons. This material consisted of normal lung tissue next to the tumor, taken before any cancer treatment. The source of these receptors is a male donor aged 60 or over with stage II squamous cell lung carcinoma.

This chain links TRBV25-1 with TRBJ2-1, with D tentatively TRBD2 (6 bases). CDR1 is MGHDK and CDR2 is SYGVNS in the germline V gene. V lost 7 bases and J 4 bases, leaving 14 bases between the germline ends. The CDR3 extends over 14 amino acids. The DNA for the CDR3 is TGTGCCAGCAACATAGGAGGGCCATACAATGAGCAGTTCTTC. This codes for CASNIGGPYNEQFF.

This clone has only a few counts. The V call is TRBV6-8, the J call TRBJ2-7; perhaps D is TRBD1 or TRBD2 (5 bases each). This CDR3 has 15 amino acids. CDR1 and CDR2 from the germline V gene are MNHGY and SAAAGT. Trimming shortened V by 5 bases and J by 6 bases, and 20 bases separated the two germline ends. The CDR3 protein is CASSPTIPGPAEQYF. In DNA, the CDR3 is TGTGCCAGCAGTCCAACCATACCGGGGCCAGCCGAGCAGTACTTC.

This chain uses TRBV19 with TRBJ1-5, with TRBD1 identical over 7 bases. V shed 6 bases, J shed 0 bases, and the junction held 5 bases outside the gene matches. Germline-derived CDR1 and CDR2 are LNHDA and SQIVND (reference sequence). The length of the CDR3 is 15 residues. The CDR3 DNA sequence: TGTGCCAGTAGGCTGACAGGGTATAGCAATCAGCCCCAGCATTTT. This codes for CASRLTGYSNQPQHF.